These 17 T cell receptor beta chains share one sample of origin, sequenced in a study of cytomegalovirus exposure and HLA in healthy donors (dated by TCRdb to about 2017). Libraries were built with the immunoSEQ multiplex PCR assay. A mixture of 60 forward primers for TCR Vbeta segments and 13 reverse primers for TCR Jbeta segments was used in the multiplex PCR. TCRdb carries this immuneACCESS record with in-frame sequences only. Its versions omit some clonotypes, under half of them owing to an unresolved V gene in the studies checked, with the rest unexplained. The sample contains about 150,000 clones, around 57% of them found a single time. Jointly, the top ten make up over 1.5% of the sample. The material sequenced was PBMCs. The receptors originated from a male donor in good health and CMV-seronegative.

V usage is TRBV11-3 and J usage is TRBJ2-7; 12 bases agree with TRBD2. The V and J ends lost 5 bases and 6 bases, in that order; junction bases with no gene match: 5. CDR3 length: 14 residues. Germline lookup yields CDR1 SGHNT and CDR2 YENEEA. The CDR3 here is CASSPSGGAPEQYF. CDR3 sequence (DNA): TGTGCCAGCAGCCCTAGCGGGGGGGCGCCCGAGCAGTACTTC.

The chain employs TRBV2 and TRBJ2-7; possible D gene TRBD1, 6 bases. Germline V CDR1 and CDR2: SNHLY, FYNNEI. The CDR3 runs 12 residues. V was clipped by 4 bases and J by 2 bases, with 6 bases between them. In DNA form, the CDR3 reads TGTGCCAGCAGTGGGGACACCTACGAGCAGTACTTC. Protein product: CASSGDTYEQYF.

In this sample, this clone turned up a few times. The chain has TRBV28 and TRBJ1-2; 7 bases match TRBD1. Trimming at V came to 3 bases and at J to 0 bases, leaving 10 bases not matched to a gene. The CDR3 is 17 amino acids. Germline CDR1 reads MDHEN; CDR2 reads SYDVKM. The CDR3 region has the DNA TGTGCCAGCAGTTTTCACGGACAGGAGTTCTCTAACTATGGCTACACCTTC. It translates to CASSFHGQEFSNYGYTF.

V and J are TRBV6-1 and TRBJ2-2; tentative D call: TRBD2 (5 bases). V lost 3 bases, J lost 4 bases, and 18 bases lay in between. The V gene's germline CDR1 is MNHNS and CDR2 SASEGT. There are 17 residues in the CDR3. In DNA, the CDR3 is TGTGCCAGCAGTGACGGACCGGGAATTCAACGCACCGGGGAGCTGTTTTTT. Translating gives CASSDGPGIQRTGELFF.

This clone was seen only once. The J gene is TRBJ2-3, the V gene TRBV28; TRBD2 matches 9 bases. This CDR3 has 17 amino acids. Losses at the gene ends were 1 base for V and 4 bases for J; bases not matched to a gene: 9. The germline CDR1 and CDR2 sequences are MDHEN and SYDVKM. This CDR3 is CASSLLAGGAGADTQYF. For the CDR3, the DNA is TGTGCCAGCAGTTTATTGGCGGGGGGGGCAGGGGCAGATACGCAGTATTTT.

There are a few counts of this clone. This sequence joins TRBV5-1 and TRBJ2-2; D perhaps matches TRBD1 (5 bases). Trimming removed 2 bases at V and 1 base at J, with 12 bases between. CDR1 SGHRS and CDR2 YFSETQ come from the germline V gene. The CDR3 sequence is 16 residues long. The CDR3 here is CASSLGRQGNTGELFF. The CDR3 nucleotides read TGCGCCAGCAGCTTAGGTCGGCAGGGGAACACCGGGGAGCTGTTTTTT.

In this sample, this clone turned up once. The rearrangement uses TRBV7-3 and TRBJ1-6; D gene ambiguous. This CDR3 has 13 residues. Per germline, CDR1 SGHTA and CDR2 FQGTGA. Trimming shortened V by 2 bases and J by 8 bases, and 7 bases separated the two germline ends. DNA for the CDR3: TGTGCCAGCAGCTTAGAACGAGATTCACCCCTCCACTTT. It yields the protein CASSLERDSPLHF.

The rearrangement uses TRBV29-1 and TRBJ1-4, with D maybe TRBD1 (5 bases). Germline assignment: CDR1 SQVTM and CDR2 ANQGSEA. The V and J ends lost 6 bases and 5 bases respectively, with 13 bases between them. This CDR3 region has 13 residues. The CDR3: CSVPDKVNEKLFF. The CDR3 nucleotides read TGCAGCGTACCGGACAAAGTAAATGAAAAACTGTTTTTT.

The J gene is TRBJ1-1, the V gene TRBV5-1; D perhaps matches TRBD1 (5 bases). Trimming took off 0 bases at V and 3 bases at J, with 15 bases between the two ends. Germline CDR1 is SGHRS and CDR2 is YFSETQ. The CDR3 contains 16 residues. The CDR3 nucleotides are TGCGCCAGCAGCTTGGGGCGGCTTGGCAGGGACACTGAAGCTTTCTTT. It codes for CASSLGRLGRDTEAFF.

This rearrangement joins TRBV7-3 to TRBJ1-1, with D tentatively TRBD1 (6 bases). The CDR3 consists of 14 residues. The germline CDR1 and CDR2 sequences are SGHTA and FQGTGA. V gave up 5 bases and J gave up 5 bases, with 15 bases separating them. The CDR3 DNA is TGTGCCAGCAGCCCTAGTGGGGGCAAGACTGAAGCTTTCTTT. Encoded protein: CASSPSGGKTEAFF.

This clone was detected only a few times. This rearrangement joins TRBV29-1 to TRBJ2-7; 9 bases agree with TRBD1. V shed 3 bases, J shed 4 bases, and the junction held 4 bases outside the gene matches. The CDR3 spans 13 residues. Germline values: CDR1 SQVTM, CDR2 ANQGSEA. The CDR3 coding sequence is TGCAGCGTTGAGGGACAGGGTAATTACGAGCAGTACTTC. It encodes CSVEGQGNYEQYF.

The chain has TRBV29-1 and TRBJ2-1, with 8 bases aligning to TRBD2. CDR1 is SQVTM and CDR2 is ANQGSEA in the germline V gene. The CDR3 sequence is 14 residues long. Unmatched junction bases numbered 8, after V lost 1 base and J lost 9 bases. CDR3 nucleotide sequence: TGCAGCGTTGAAGCGCGGGGGGCCAGGGGTGAGCAGTTCTTC. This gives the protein CSVEARGARGEQFF.

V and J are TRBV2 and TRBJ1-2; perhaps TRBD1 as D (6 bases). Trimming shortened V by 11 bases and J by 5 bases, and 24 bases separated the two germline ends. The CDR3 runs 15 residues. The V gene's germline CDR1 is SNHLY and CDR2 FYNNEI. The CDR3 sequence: CASAWGLPGAYGYTF. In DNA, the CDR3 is TGTGCCTCAGCGTGGGGTCTCCCAGGGGCGTATGGCTACACCTTC.

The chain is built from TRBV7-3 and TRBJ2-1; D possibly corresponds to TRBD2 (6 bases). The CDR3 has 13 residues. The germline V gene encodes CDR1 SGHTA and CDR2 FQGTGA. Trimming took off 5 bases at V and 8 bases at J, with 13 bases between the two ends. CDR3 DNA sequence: TGTGCCAGCAGCCCGGTTGGGGAGGATGAGCAGTTCTTC. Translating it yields CASSPVGEDEQFF.

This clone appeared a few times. The chain's CDR3 is CASSYSRETGNTIYF. In DNA, the CDR3 is TGTGCCAGCAGTTACTCGAGGGAAACCGGAAACACCATATATTTT. V usage is TRBV6-5 and J usage is TRBJ1-3; D is uncertain. V lost 0 bases and J 4 bases, leaving 10 bases between the germline ends. The germline V gene has CDR1 MNHEY and CDR2 SVGAGI. This CDR3 is built from 15 residues.

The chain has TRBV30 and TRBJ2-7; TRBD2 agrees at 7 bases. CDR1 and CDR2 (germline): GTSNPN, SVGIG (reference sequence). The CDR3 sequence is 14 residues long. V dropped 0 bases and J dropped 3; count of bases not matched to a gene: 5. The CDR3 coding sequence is TGTGCCTGGAGTGTATTCGCGGGGGACTACGAGCAGTACTTC. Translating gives CAWSVFAGDYEQYF.

CDR3 sequence: CASSYGQGNNEQFF. The DNA for the CDR3 is TGTGCCAGCAGCTACGGACAGGGTAACAATGAGCAGTTCTTC. The chain carries TRBV5-8 and TRBJ2-1; 8 bases map to TRBD1. Trimming removed 3 bases from V and 5 bases from J; junction bases left unmatched: 4. Germline V gives CDR1 SGHTS, CDR2 YDEGEE. CDR3 length equals 14 residues.